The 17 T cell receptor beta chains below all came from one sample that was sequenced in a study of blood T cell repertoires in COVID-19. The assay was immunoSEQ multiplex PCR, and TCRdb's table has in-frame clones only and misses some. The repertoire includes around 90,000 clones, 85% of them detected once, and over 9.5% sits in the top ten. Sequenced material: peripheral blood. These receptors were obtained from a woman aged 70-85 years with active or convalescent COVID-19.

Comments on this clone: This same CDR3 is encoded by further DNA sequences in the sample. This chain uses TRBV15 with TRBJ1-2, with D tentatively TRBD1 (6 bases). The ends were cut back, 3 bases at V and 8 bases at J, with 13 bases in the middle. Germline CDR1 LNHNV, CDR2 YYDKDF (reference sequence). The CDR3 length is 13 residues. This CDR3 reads CATSRETGRGYTF. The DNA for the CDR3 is TGTGCCACCAGCAGGGAGACAGGTCGCGGCTACACCTTC.

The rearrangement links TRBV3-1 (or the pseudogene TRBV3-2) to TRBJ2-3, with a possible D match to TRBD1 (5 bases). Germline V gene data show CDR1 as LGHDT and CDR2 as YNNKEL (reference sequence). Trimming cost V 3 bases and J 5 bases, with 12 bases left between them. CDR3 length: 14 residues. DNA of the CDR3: TGTGCCAGCAGCCACCTAGGGGCCAGAGATACGCAGTATTTT. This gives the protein CASSHLGARDTQYF.

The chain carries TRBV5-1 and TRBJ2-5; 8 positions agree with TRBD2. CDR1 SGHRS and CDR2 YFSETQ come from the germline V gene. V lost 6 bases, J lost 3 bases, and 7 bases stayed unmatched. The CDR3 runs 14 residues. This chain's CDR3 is CASKPTSGEETQYF. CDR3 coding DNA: TGCGCCAGCAAGCCCACTAGCGGAGAAGAGACCCAGTACTTC.

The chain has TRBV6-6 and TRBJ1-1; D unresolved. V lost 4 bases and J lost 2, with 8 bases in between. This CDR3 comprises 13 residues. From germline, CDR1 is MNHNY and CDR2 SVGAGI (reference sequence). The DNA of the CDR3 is TGTGCCAGCAGTTTGGGAGTAAACACTGAAGCTTTCTTT. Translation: CASSLGVNTEAFF.

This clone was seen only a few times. CDR3 sequence (DNA): TGTGCCAGTAGTATAGGTCCTATTGGCAATCAGCCCCAGCATTTT. Its translation is CASSIGPIGNQPQHF. The chain joins TRBV19 to TRBJ1-5, with D unresolved. The CDR3 loop spans 15 amino acids. Looked up from germline, CDR1 is LNHDA and CDR2 is SQIVND (reference sequence). V shed 1 base and J shed 2 bases, with 9 bases lying between them.

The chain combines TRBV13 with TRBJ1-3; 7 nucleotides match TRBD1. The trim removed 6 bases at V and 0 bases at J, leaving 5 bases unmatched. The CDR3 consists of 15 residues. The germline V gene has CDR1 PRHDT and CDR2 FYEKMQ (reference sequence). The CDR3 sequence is CASRLDRDSGNTIYF. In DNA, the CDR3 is TGTGCCAGCAGACTTGACAGGGACTCTGGAAACACCATATATTTT.

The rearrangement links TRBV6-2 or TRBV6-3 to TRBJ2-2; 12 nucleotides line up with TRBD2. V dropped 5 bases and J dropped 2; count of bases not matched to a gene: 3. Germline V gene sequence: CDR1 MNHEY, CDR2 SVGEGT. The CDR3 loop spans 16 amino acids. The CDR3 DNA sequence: TGTGCCAGCAGTCCGACTAGCGGGGGAAACACCGGGGAGCTGTTTTTT. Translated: CASSPTSGGNTGELFF.

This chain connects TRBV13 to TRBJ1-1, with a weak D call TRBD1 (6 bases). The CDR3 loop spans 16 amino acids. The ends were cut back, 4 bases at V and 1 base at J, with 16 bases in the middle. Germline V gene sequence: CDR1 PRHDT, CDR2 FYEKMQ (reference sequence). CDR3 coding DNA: TGTGCCAGCAGCTCTAAATACAGGGTCCCGAACACTGAAGCTTTCTTT. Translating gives CASSSKYRVPNTEAFF. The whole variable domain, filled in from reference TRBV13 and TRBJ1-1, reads AAGVIQSPRHLIKEKRETATLKCYPIPRHDTVYWYQQGPGQDPQFLISFYEKMQSDKGSIPDRFSAQQFSDYHSELNMSSLELGDSALYFCASSSKYRVPNTEAFFGQGTRLTVV.

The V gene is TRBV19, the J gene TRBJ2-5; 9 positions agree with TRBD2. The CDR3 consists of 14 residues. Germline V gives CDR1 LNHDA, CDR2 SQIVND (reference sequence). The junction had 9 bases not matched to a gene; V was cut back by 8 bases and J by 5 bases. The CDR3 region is CASSKAGGGETQYF. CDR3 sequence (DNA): TGTGCCAGTTCCAAAGCGGGGGGTGGGGAGACCCAGTACTTC.

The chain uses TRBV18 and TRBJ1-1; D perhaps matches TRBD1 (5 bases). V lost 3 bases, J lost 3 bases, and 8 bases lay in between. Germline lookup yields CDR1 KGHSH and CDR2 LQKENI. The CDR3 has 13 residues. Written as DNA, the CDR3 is TGTGCCAGCTCACCGGACATTTACACTGAAGCTTTCTTT. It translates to CASSPDIYTEAFF.

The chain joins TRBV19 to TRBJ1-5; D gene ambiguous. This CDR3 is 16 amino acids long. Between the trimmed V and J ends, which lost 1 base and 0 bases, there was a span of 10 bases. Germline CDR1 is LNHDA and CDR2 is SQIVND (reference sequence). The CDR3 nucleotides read TGTGCCAGTAGTATAGCCCGCGGAGGTAGCAATCAGCCCCAGCATTTT. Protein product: CASSIARGGSNQPQHF.

The chain's CDR3 is CASSQDGLAGGVDTGELFF. CDR3 nucleotide sequence: TGTGCCAGCAGCCAAGATGGGCTCGCCGGGGGAGTTGACACCGGGGAGCTGTTTTTT. The chain carries TRBV3-1 (or the pseudogene TRBV3-2) and TRBJ2-2, with a possible D match to TRBD2 (6 bases). Trimming left V 0 bases short and J 3 bases short, with 20 bases between. The CDR3 loop spans 19 amino acids. Looked up from germline, CDR1 is LGHDT and CDR2 is YNNKEL (reference sequence).

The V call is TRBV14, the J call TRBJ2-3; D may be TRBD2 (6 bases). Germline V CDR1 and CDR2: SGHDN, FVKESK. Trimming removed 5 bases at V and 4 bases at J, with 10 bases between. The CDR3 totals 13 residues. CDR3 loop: CASSTGGADTQYF. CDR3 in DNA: TGTGCCAGCAGCACGGGCGGGGCAGATACGCAGTATTTT.

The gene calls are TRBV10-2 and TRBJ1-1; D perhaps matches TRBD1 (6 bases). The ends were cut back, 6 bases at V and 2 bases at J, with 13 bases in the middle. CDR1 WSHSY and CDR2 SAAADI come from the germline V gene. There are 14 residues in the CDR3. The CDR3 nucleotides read TGCGCCAGCAGGGAGGGACAACTCAACACTGAAGCTTTCTTT. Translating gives CASREGQLNTEAFF.

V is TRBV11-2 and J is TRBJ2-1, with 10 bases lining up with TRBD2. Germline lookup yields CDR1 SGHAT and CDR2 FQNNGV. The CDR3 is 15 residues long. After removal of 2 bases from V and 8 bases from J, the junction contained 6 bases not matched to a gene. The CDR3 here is CASSLLPSGGDEQFF. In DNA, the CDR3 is TGTGCCAGCAGCTTATTGCCTAGCGGGGGCGATGAGCAGTTCTTC.

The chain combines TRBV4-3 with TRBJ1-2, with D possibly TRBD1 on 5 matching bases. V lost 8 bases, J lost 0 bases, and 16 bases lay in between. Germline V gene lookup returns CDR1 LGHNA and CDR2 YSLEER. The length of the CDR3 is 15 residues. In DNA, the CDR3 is TGCGCCAGCCGGGGGGGGTTCCTAGCTAACTATGGCTACACCTTC. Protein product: CASRGGFLANYGYTF.

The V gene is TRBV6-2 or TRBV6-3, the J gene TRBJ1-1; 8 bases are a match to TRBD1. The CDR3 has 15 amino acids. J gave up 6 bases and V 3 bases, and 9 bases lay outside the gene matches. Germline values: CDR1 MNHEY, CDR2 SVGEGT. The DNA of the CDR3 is TGTGCCAGCAGTTATGGACAGGGAGTCAGTCCTGAAGCTTTCTTT. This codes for CASSYGQGVSPEAFF.